One T cell receptor beta chain is described in this entry. The same CDR3 can be traced to other DNA sequences in this sample. Markers CD45RO/CCR7/CD25/CD127/CD95/CD27 served to sort CD4+ naive, central memory, regulatory and stem cell-like memory cells. Germline V gene data show CDR1 as SQVTM and CDR2 as ANQGSEA. The CDR3 has 11 residues. V was trimmed by 7 bases and J by 1 base, leaving 7 bases between them. The data originate from a study of beta chain features in type 1 diabetes. Study details: Age and gender were similar between patients and healthy donors, as were cell yields.

Isolated RNA was reverse transcribed in full, so expressed TCRB transcripts were sequenced. Sequenced by immunoSEQ multiplex PCR; TCRdb stores in-frame clones only, minus some. There are fewer than 250,000 clones in the sample; around 68% occur only once, and 0.053% lies in the top ten. This receptor was obtained from a man aged 25 to 40 in good health. The sequenced sample was naive CD4+ T cells from blood. The chain carries TRBV29-1 and TRBJ1-1; D is undetermined. CDR3 protein: CSARQNTEAFF. CDR3 coding DNA: TGCAGCGCCAGACAGAACACTGAAGCTTTCTTT. The whole variable domain, remainder taken from reference TRBV29-1 and TRBJ1-1, is SAVISQKPSRDICQRGTSLTIQCQVDSQVTMMFWYRQQPGQSLTLIATANQGSEATYESGFVIDKFPISRPNLTFSTLTVSNMSPEDSSIYLCSARQNTEAFFGQGTRLTVV.